The 18 T cell receptor beta chains below come from one sample, sequenced in a study of siplizumab effects on memory and regulatory T cells. Measured with immunoSEQ multiplex PCR; TCRdb has only the in-frame clones, and not every one. Here the sample spans around 83,000 clones, more than 80% being singletons. Sequences were obtained from CD4+ T cells sorted from blood. The receptors here all came from a human donor in good health.

The rearrangement links TRBV10-3 to TRBJ1-3; TRBD1 matches at 9 bases. Germline V gene sequence: CDR1 ENHRY, CDR2 SYGVKD. There are 15 residues in the CDR3. CDR3 protein: CGTWTGALSGNTIYF. Written as DNA, the CDR3 is TGTGGCACCTGGACAGGGGCACTTTCTGGAAACACCATATATTTT.

The V call is TRBV5-6, the J call TRBJ2-1, with 14 bases aligning to TRBD2. CDR1 is SGHDT and CDR2 is YYEEEE in the germline V gene. The CDR3 is made up of 17 amino acids. The V gene end was trimmed by 2 bases and the J gene end by 8 bases; junction bases not matched to a gene: 9. In DNA form, the CDR3 reads TGTGCCAGCAGCTTTACCGGGACTAGCGGGAGAATGTATGAGCAGTTCTTC. Residues: CASSFTGTSGRMYEQFF.

The chain employs TRBV28 and TRBJ1-5, with D tentatively TRBD1 (6 bases). CDR3 size: 14 residues. The V gene lost 5 bases and the J gene lost 4 bases, with 12 bases spanning the gap. Per the germline V gene, CDR1 is MDHEN and CDR2 is SYDVKM. The CDR3 nucleotides are TGTGCCAGCAGTGACCAGGGGAGTAATCAGCCCCAGCATTTT. Encoded protein: CASSDQGSNQPQHF.

This chain joins TRBV18 and TRBJ1-2; D remains ambiguous. The germline V and J ends were trimmed by 0 bases and 2 bases, with 7 bases remaining between them. Germline CDR1 and CDR2: KGHSH and LQKENI. The CDR3 consists of 14 residues. The CDR3 nucleotides are TGTGCCAGCTCACCACCGGCAGCAAACTATGGCTACACCTTC. This gives the protein CASSPPAANYGYTF.

This clone was picked up one time. This sequence joins TRBV28 and TRBJ2-1; D remains unclear. Trimming stripped 5 bases from V and 4 bases from J, with 18 bases between. The germline V gene has CDR1 MDHEN and CDR2 SYDVKM. CDR3 length equals 16 residues. The CDR3 loop reads CASSSSPSPSYNEQFF. In DNA form, the CDR3 reads TGTGCCAGCAGTAGTTCCCCCAGTCCCTCGTACAATGAGCAGTTCTTC.

The chain links TRBV4-1 to TRBJ1-4; 7 bases map to TRBD1. The CDR3 is made up of 16 amino acids. Germline trimming cut 3 bases from V and 8 bases from J; bases unmatched to any gene: 12. Germline CDR1 MGHRA, CDR2 YSYEKL. CDR3 protein: CASSQSYRGPFEKLFF. CDR3 DNA sequence: TGCGCCAGCAGCCAGTCATACAGGGGACCGTTCGAAAAACTGTTTTTT.

J is TRBJ2-7 and V is TRBV18; D gene unclear. V gave up 2 bases and J gave up 3 bases, with 2 bases separating them. The CDR3 extends over 11 amino acids. From germline, CDR1 is KGHSH and CDR2 LQKENI. CDR3 loop: CASSPGYEQYF. The DNA for the CDR3 is TGTGCCAGCTCACCAGGCTACGAGCAGTACTTC.

The chain carries TRBV4-1 and TRBJ2-7, with a tentative D call TRBD1 (6 bases). Trimming stripped 3 bases from V and 0 bases from J, with 12 bases between. The CDR3 is 15 residues long. Germline loops: CDR1 MGHRA, CDR2 YSYEKL. The chain's CDR3 is CASSQRQVNSYEQYF. The CDR3 bases are TGCGCCAGCAGCCAGCGACAGGTGAACTCCTACGAGCAGTACTTC.

The chain couples TRBV5-1 to TRBJ2-1; D is perhaps TRBD2 (6 bases). There are 15 residues in the CDR3. V gave up 1 base and J gave up 3 bases, with 11 bases separating them. Germline V gene lookup returns CDR1 SGHRS and CDR2 YFSETQ. This CDR3 reads CASSLSGLNYNEQFF. CDR3 DNA sequence: TGCGCCAGCAGCTTGTCCGGACTAAACTACAATGAGCAGTTCTTC.

Remarks on this clone: Other DNA sequences in the same sample also yield this CDR3. This chain connects TRBV11-1 to TRBJ2-1, with 11 bases fitting TRBD2. Germline V CDR1 and CDR2: SGHAT, FQDESV (reference sequence). The J segment lost 4 bases and the V segment lost 3 bases, leaving 11 bases of the junction unmatched. The CDR3 extends over 18 amino acids. This CDR3 reads CASSLARHSGRGYNEQFF. The CDR3 bases are TGTGCCAGCAGCTTGGCGCGCCATAGCGGGAGGGGGTACAATGAGCAGTTCTTC.

J is TRBJ2-7 and V is TRBV20-1; no reliable D call. Germline CDR1 reads DFQATT; CDR2 reads SNEGSKA (reference sequence). Trimming shortened V by 5 bases and J by 5 bases, and 10 bases separated the two germline ends. This CDR3 has 11 residues. Here the CDR3 DNA reads TGCAGTGCTCTCGCCGCACACGAGCAGTACTTC. Translated: CSALAAHEQYF.

The rearrangement uses TRBV7-6 and TRBJ2-1; D not certain. This CDR3 is 13 amino acids long. V shed 5 bases and J shed 3 bases, with 8 bases lying between them. CDR1 is SGHVS, CDR2 FNYEAQ, per germline. The CDR3 DNA reads as TGTGCCAGCAGCCCTCGAGGCTACAATGAGCAGTTCTTC. This codes for CASSPRGYNEQFF.

In this sample, this clone turned up a few times. The chain joins TRBV4-1 to TRBJ1-1; possible D gene TRBD1, 5 bases. Germline V gene lookup returns CDR1 MGHRA and CDR2 YSYEKL. V dropped 4 bases and J dropped 2 bases, with 8 bases sitting between them. CDR3 length equals 13 residues. Written as DNA, the CDR3 is TGCGCCAGCAGCCCTCAGGGAAACACTGAAGCTTTCTTT. It codes for CASSPQGNTEAFF.

The rearrangement uses TRBV7-2 and TRBJ2-2; 8 bases agree with TRBD2. This CDR3 spans 15 amino acids. Germline CDR1 reads SGHTA; CDR2 reads FQGNSA. With 5 bases clipped from V and 4 bases from J, the junction kept 6 bases outside the gene matches. As DNA, the CDR3 is TGTGCCAGCAGCCCGCGACTAGCGAGCACCGGGGAGCTGTTTTTT. Translation gives CASSPRLASTGELFF.

The chain combines TRBV11-3 with TRBJ2-4, with unresolved D. CDR3 size: 11 residues. Trimming left V 0 bases short and J 6 bases short, with 0 bases between. Germline CDR1 SGHNT, CDR2 YENEEA. The DNA for the CDR3 is TGTGCCAGCAGCTTAGAAAACATTCAGTACTTC. As protein: CASSLENIQYF.

This clone has a handful of counts. The genes are TRBV5-1 and TRBJ1-2; D is possibly TRBD1 (5 bases). The CDR3 is made up of 13 amino acids. CDR1 is SGHRS, CDR2 YFSETQ, per germline. V gave up 2 bases and J gave up 8 bases, with 13 bases separating them. CDR3 amino acids: CASSLTGDQGYTF. As DNA, the CDR3 is TGCGCCAGCAGCTTAACAGGTGATCAAGGCTACACCTTC.

The rearrangement links TRBV11-3 to TRBJ2-7; 11 nucleotides agree with TRBD2. In germline, CDR1 is SGHNT, CDR2 YENEEA. After removal of 3 bases from V and 2 bases from J, the junction contained 9 bases not matched to a gene. CDR3 size: 17 residues. The CDR3 region has the DNA TGTGCCAGCAGCTTCCCCGGGGGGACTAGCGGAGCCTACGAGCAGTACTTC. It codes for CASSFPGGTSGAYEQYF.

The chain joins TRBV19 to TRBJ2-7, with 8 bases that match TRBD1. V shed 7 bases and J 3 bases; nucleotides not matched to a gene: 8. Looked up from germline, CDR1 is LNHDA and CDR2 is SQIVND (reference sequence). The CDR3 loop spans 14 amino acids. CDR3 coding DNA: TGTGCCAGTACGGCCGGGACAGGCCACTACGAGCAGTACTTC. Translation: CASTAGTGHYEQYF.